This is a list of T cell receptor beta chains from one sample in a study of technical replicates of blood from a few donors. TCRdb keeps only in-frame clones here, not all; method: immunoSEQ multiplex PCR. The sample yields approximately 85,000 clones, approximately 95% seen once. The sample taken for sequencing was T cells isolated from PBMCs. The source is a human donor in good health. Each CDR3 is given with its conserved first and last residue. The order of the fields is V gene, clone size, D gene, J gene, CDR3 DNA, CDR3 protein. D genes are given only for firm matches. A row's size may be missing; if present it is once, few, many or a size class.

V: TRBV7-9
size: .
D: TRBD2
J: TRBJ2-3
DNA: TGTGCCAGCGGGTTCGGGCTAGCGGGGATCGGAGATACGCAGTATTTT
CDR3: CASGFGLAGIGDTQYF

V: TRBV28
size: once
D: .
J: TRBJ1-4
DNA: TGTGCCAGCAGTTTTTCCTACAGGGAACAAACTAATGAAAAACTGTTTTTT
CDR3: CASSFSYREQTNEKLFF

V: TRBV6-4
size: .
D: .
J: TRBJ2-1
DNA: TGTGCCAGCAGTGACTGGTACAGGCGGACCTACAATGAGCAGTTCTTC
CDR3: CASSDWYRRTYNEQFF

V: TRBV4-1
size: .
D: TRBD2
J: TRBJ2-7
DNA: TGCGCCAGCAGCCAAGGACTAGCGGTCTACGAGCAGTACTTC
CDR3: CASSQGLAVYEQYF

V: TRBV28
size: .
D: TRBD2
J: TRBJ2-5
DNA: TGTGCCAGCGAGCGGGGGGTACCCGCGGGGGGTCAAGAGACCCAGTACTTC
CDR3: CASERGVPAGGQETQYF

V: TRBV28
size: .
D: TRBD2
J: TRBJ2-3
DNA: TGTGCCAGCAGTGTACCGGGACTAGCCCATTCTAGCACAGATACGCAGTATTTT
CDR3: CASSVPGLAHSSTDTQYF

V: TRBV5-4
size: .
D: .
J: TRBJ1-1
DNA: TGTGCCAGCAGCTTGCTACAGGGAAACACTGAAGCTTTCTTT
CDR3: CASSLLQGNTEAFF

V: TRBV18
size: .
D: TRBD1
J: TRBJ2-3
DNA: TGTGCCAGCTCACCACCCCCTACAGGGGGCCTTAGCACAGATACGCAGTATTTT
CDR3: CASSPPPTGGLSTDTQYF

V: TRBV6-5
size: .
D: .
J: TRBJ1-3
DNA: TGTGCCAGCAGGCCCCAGGGGTTCAACACCATATATTTT
CDR3: CASRPQGFNTIYF

V: TRBV9
size: .
D: .
J: TRBJ2-3
DNA: TGTGCCAGCAGCGCCGGGGGTTGGGGCACAGATACGCAGTATTTT
CDR3: CASSAGGWGTDTQYF

V: TRBV11-2
size: .
D: .
J: TRBJ1-2
DNA: TGTGCCAGCAGCTTATCGACCGTCGGCGGCTTGTATGGCTACACCTTC
CDR3: CASSLSTVGGLYGYTF

V: TRBV12-5
size: few
D: .
J: TRBJ1-1
DNA: TGTGCTAGTGGTTCCACCGGGATGAGGGCTTTCTTT
CDR3: CASGSTGMRAFF

V: TRBV27
size: .
D: TRBD1
J: TRBJ1-2
DNA: TGTGCCAGCAGTTTAACTCGAACAGGGGGCAGGTATGGCTACACCTTC
CDR3: CASSLTRTGGRYGYTF

V: TRBV6-1
size: .
D: .
J: TRBJ1-4
DNA: TGTGCCAGTCTTAGACATACTAATGAAAAACTGTTTTTT
CDR3: CASLRHTNEKLFF

V: TRBV10-1
size: .
D: TRBD2
J: TRBJ2-7
DNA: TGCGCCAGCAGAGAGCAACTAGCGGGAGAAGGCGAGCAGTACTTC
CDR3: CASREQLAGEGEQYF

V: TRBV28
size: .
D: .
J: TRBJ1-5
DNA: TGTGCCAGCAGTTTATATCCCGGTCAACCCGATCAGCATTTT
CDR3: CASSLYPGQPDQHF

V: TRBV11-2
size: .
D: TRBD1
J: TRBJ2-1
DNA: TGTGCCAGCAGCTTTAGTACAGGGGGCAATGAGCAGTTCTTC
CDR3: CASSFSTGGNEQFF

V: TRBV5-4
size: .
D: .
J: TRBJ1-2
DNA: TGTGCCAGCAGCTCCCAGGGGTACTTCTATGGCTACACCTTC
CDR3: CASSSQGYFYGYTF

V: TRBV15
size: .
D: .
J: TRBJ1-1
DNA: TGTGCCACCAGAACCACCGGATGGGGGCAGGAGAACACTGAAGCTTTCTTT
CDR3: CATRTTGWGQENTEAFF

V: TRBV27
size: .
D: TRBD2
J: TRBJ2-1
DNA: TGTGCCAGCAGACGAGCGGGAGGGCGTCGGAATGAGCAGTTCTTC
CDR3: CASRRAGGRRNEQFF

V: TRBV5-1
size: .
D: TRBD2
J: TRBJ2-3
DNA: TGCGCCAGCAGACGTGCTAGCGGGGTCGGGGATACGCAGTATTTT
CDR3: CASRRASGVGDTQYF

V: TRBV10-3
size: once
D: TRBD1
J: TRBJ1-2
DNA: TGTGCCATCAGTGAGACAGGGGATGGCTACACCTTC
CDR3: CAISETGDGYTF

V: TRBV7-9
size: .
D: TRBD1
J: TRBJ1-2
DNA: TGTGCCAGCAGCTCCCAAGGGGGCGCCGGCGGCTACACCTTC
CDR3: CASSSQGGAGGYTF

V: TRBV7-3
size: .
D: .
J: TRBJ2-3
DNA: TGTGCCAGCAGCTCGCCCCCCGGTGGAACAGCGGACTGGGATACGCAGTATTTT
CDR3: CASSSPPGGTADWDTQYF

V: TRBV2
size: .
D: .
J: TRBJ1-1
DNA: TGTGCCAGCAGTGAAGAACAGGGTCACACTGAAGCTTTCTTT
CDR3: CASSEEQGHTEAFF

V: TRBV6-1
size: .
D: .
J: TRBJ1-2
DNA: TGTGCCAGCAGTGGAACAGGGCTCGGGACCTATGGCTACACCTTC
CDR3: CASSGTGLGTYGYTF

V: TRBV2
size: .
D: .
J: TRBJ1-6
DNA: TGTGCCAGCAGTAAAGTGGTGGAGGGGAATTCACCCCTCCACTTT
CDR3: CASSKVVEGNSPLHF

V: TRBV18
size: .
D: .
J: TRBJ1-5
DNA: TGTGCCAGCTCACCATATGATCCCAGGGTCGGCAATCAGCCCCAGCATTTT
CDR3: CASSPYDPRVGNQPQHF

V: TRBV19
size: .
D: .
J: TRBJ1-4
DNA: TGTGCCAGTAGTGCTCTGGACAGACCCGCAACTAATGAAAAACTGTTTTTT
CDR3: CASSALDRPATNEKLFF

V: TRBV15
size: .
D: .
J: TRBJ2-5
DNA: TGTGCCACCAGCCAAGGGGGCAAGACGGGGGTGGAAGAGACCCAGTACTTC
CDR3: CATSQGGKTGVEETQYF

V: TRBV5-4
size: few
D: .
J: TRBJ1-3
DNA: TGTGCCAGCAGCTTGTGCAGGGCGGCCTTT
CDR3: CASSLCRAAF

V: TRBV5-1
size: .
D: .
J: TRBJ2-5
DNA: TGCGCCAGCAGCTCGTGGGGGGAAGGAGAGACCCAGTACTTC
CDR3: CASSSWGEGETQYF

V: TRBV19
size: .
D: .
J: TRBJ1-5
DNA: TGTGCCAGCACACCCAGGGGTAATCAGCCCCAGCATTTT
CDR3: CASTPRGNQPQHF

V: TRBV30
size: once
D: .
J: TRBJ1-5
DNA: TGTGCCTGGAGTGCGTCAGATCAGCCCCAGCATTTT
CDR3: CAWSASDQPQHF

V: TRBV10-2
size: .
D: .
J: TRBJ1-2
DNA: TGCGCCAGCAGTGAGAGCAGGGATCCTATCTATGGCTACACCTTC
CDR3: CASSESRDPIYGYTF

V: TRBV15
size: .
D: .
J: TRBJ1-2
DNA: TGTGCCACCAGCAGAGACCACGTTGACTTATCTGGCTACACCTTC
CDR3: CATSRDHVDLSGYTF

V: TRBV5-1
size: .
D: .
J: TRBJ2-3
DNA: TGCGCCAGCAGCTTGGGGGGCGCGAGCACAGATACGCAGTATTTT
CDR3: CASSLGGASTDTQYF

V: TRBV30
size: .
D: TRBD2
J: TRBJ2-7
DNA: TGTGCCTGGAGTCCCCCCCCTAGCGGCACCTACGAGCAGTACTTC
CDR3: CAWSPPPSGTYEQYF

V: TRBV2
size: .
D: TRBD1
J: TRBJ2-2
DNA: TGTGCCAGCAGTGCGCAGGGGGCGAACACCGGGGAGCTGTTTTTT
CDR3: CASSAQGANTGELFF

V: TRBV7-8
size: .
D: .
J: TRBJ2-7
DNA: TGTGCCAGCAGCTTAGGGACCGGGAAGGGCCACGAGCAGTACTTC
CDR3: CASSLGTGKGHEQYF